This section outlines one TCR beta chain sequence together with its context. Its antigen is currently not known. Qualities for individual bases were not recorded, and no much larger clone is one base off. These data come from a study of blood T cells in healthy people across ages (dated by TCRdb to the mid-2010s). Regarding the complete study: In model experiments, roughly one uniquely barcoded TCR beta cDNA molecule per two T cells was captured by template switching. Age-related changes in TCR beta repertoire diversity were measured in the study by deep sequencing normalized with unique cDNA molecular identifiers. The donors were divided into four age groups: young (average around 16 years), middle-aged (around 37), aged (about 60) and long-lived (about 90). To avoid experimental bias, donors of different ages were distributed randomly across sequencing lanes. Using the same blood draw, the study looked at two additional independent replicas of 1 million unique cDNA reads for two donors, one aged 18 to 30 and the other aged 80 or older.

Results the study describes overall, beyond this receptor: Compared with the aged group, more naive CD4+ T cells, fewer expanded clones and increased TCR diversity were shown by the long-lived group, suggesting age selection. As age increased, observed TCR beta diversity per million T cells dropped in a roughly linear way, and a significant reduction was already evident by age 40. Bulk unsorted PBMC profiling prevented conclusive comparison of naive and antigen-experienced compartments. There was a strong correlation between observed TCR beta diversity and the percentage of naive T cells measured by flow cytometry. Because donor CMV infection status was unknown, age-related changes in expanded clonotypes were potentially confounded. Estimates of total diversity based on one million sequenced T cells were regarded as lower bounds and as underestimates.

The donors were roughly 40 Caucasian individuals from Russia, aged roughly 6 to 100 years, who were systemically healthy. About 10 milliliters of peripheral blood were drawn from each donor into EDTA-treated Vacutainer tubes. Ficoll-Paque density-gradient centrifugation was used to isolate PBMCs, with at least 7 million per sample. Total RNA, at least 6 micrograms per sample, was extracted from PBMCs with Trizol reagent. Naive CD45RAhigh/CD27high T cell percentages were measured by flow cytometry on a PBMC aliquot from every donor. For CDR1 and CDR2, the germline V gene lists MNHEY and SVGAGI. The CDR3 contains 13 residues, cysteine and phenylalanine counted. The DNA shown is the 39-base CDR3, in frame from base 1. V and J lose 8 bases and 5 bases, and a span of 15 bases separates them. Libraries were constructed by 5' RACE. The listed sequencing device is Illumina HiSeq 2500. A second PCR of roughly 7 to 12 cycles was performed with a sample-barcoded 5' primer and a J-beta primer mix. Each TCR beta cDNA molecule received a unique molecular identifier from a template-switch 5' adaptor carrying 12 random nucleotides. Each sample yielded at least 2.5 million CDR3-containing paired-end reads. The Mint cDNA synthesis kit, primed by a TRBC-specific oligonucleotide, was used to synthesize first-strand cDNA from all RNA. All cDNA was treated with uracil-DNA glycosylase and then went through a first 18-cycle PCR with the universal primers M1SS and BC2_uni_R. As for the original processing: Normalization of each sample was performed by random selection of 1 million high-quality reads, each carrying a distinct molecular identifier. Reads with shared molecular identifiers were discarded instead of being binned into consensus sequences. MiTCR, with a Q25 quality threshold and the strictest error-elimination algorithm, was used for CDR3 identification, clonotype clustering and error correction. Lower-bound total TCR beta diversity was estimated with a nonparametric unseen species model using Euler transformation. TCRdb reworked the public reads: Q25 trimming with fastp, MiXCR clone assembly, productive beta chains retained. Rows with one shared CDR3 protein collapse into an entry with the most common genes and DNA. TCRdb, not the original authors, processed these V and J calls. Within this sample are a few hundred thousand distinct CDR3 sequences, with roughly 28% of them counted one time only. The ten largest account for about 18% of the sample.

The sequencing input was blood. The origin of this receptor is a woman between 65 and 79 years old in good health. The sequence is built from TRBV6-5 and TRBJ1-1; too little of a D gene remains to name it. The DNA sequence is TGTGCCAGCTCAAGTTTCGGACTTACTGAAGCTTTCTTT. Its amino acids are CASSSFGLTEAFF.